One sample yielded the 13 T cell receptor beta chains listed below, sequenced in a study of beta chain features in type 1 diabetes. The entirety of the isolated RNA underwent reverse transcription, so expressed TCRB transcripts were sequenced. Profiled with immunoSEQ multiplex PCR; TCRdb holds only in-frame clones, not every one. The sample carries about 300,000 clones, 7% to 9% recorded once. Material for sequencing was central memory CD4+ T cells from blood. The origin of the receptors is a woman under 30 in good health.

This clone has ten or more counts. This chain links TRBV7-2 with TRBJ1-2; D is unresolved. The CDR3 is 12 residues long. Germline CDR1 and CDR2: SGHTA and FQGNSA. V was cut by 4 bases and J by 1 base, with 4 bases left in between. The CDR3 coding sequence is TGTGCCAGCAGCTGGGATAACTATGGCTACACCTTC. Translation: CASSWDNYGYTF.

This clone has just a few counts. The CDR3: CASIGSGANVLTF. CDR3 nucleotides: TGTGCCAGCATAGGTTCAGGGGCCAACGTCCTGACTTTC. This rearrangement joins TRBV28 to TRBJ2-6; D is ambiguous. V lost 7 bases, J lost 4 bases, and 8 bases lay in between. This CDR3 contains 13 residues. CDR1 MDHEN and CDR2 SYDVKM come from the germline V gene.

This clone appeared a single time. This chain links TRBV5-1 with TRBJ1-1, with D possibly being TRBD1 (5 bases). The V gene's germline CDR1 is SGHRS and CDR2 YFSETQ. V was clipped by 7 bases and J by 4 bases, with 17 bases between them. The CDR3 totals 14 residues. The DNA of the CDR3 is TGCGCCAGCTCCCCCCGGGACTCGGGCACTGAAGCTTTCTTT. As protein: CASSPRDSGTEAFF.

The V and J genes are TRBV5-1 and TRBJ1-1, with D possibly matching TRBD1 (6 bases). The length of the CDR3 is 13 residues. Trimming removed 4 bases at V and 0 bases at J, with 7 bases between. Germline CDR1 SGHRS, CDR2 YFSETQ. This CDR3 reads CASSRTVNTEAFF. The CDR3 region has the DNA TGCGCCAGCAGCAGGACAGTGAACACTGAAGCTTTCTTT. The full variable domain, completed using reference TRBV5-1 and TRBJ1-1, is KAGVTQTPRYLIKTRGQQVTLSCSPISGHRSVSWYQQTPGQGLQFLFEYFSETQRNKGNFPGRFSGRQFSNSRSEMNVSTLELGDSALYLCASSRTVNTEAFFGQGTRLTVV.

The chain is built from TRBV29-1 and TRBJ2-5; the D gene is possibly TRBD2 (5 bases). V gave up 0 bases and J gave up 5 bases, with 16 bases separating them. CDR3 length: 15 residues. Germline assignment: CDR1 SQVTM and CDR2 ANQGSEA. The CDR3 loop reads CSVEEPRLLVETQYF. The CDR3 DNA follows: TGCAGCGTTGAAGAGCCGAGACTATTGGTGGAGACCCAGTACTTC.

This clone was seen only a few times. The chain has TRBV14 and TRBJ2-3; D is undetermined. The germline V gene has CDR1 SGHDN and CDR2 FVKESK. The V and J ends lost 2 bases and 6 bases respectively, with 6 bases between them. The CDR3 spans 12 residues. Written as DNA, the CDR3 is TGTGCCAGCAGCCAAAATGTGGATACGCAGTATTTT. It is translated as CASSQNVDTQYF.

This clone was observed a handful of times. This chain uses TRBV30 with TRBJ2-3, with 11 bases that match TRBD2. The length of the CDR3 is 14 residues. Unmatched junction bases numbered 7, after V lost 5 bases and J lost 6 bases. Germline loops: CDR1 GTSNPN, CDR2 SVGIG (reference sequence). The DNA for the CDR3 is TGTGCCTGGGGGACTAGCGGATTGCAGGATACGCAGTATTTT. The encoded protein is CAWGTSGLQDTQYF. Based on the CDR3 plus reference TRBV30 and TRBJ2-3, the full variable domain is SQTIHQWPATLVQPVGSPLSLECTVEGTSNPNLYWYRQAAGRGLQLLFYSVGIGQISSEVPQNLSASRPQDRQFILSSKKLLLSDSGFYLCAWGTSGLQDTQYFGPGTRLTVL.

This clone was observed a few times. The CDR3 DNA follows: TGTGCCACCAGCAGAGCTCCCGCAGATCAGCCCCAGCATTTT. The encoded protein is CATSRAPADQPQHF. The chain couples TRBV15 to TRBJ1-5; D uncertain. CDR1 is LNHNV and CDR2 is YYDKDF in the germline V gene (reference sequence). Trimming left V 1 base short and J 5 bases short, with 9 bases between. The CDR3 has 14 amino acids.

Ten or more counts support this clone. The J gene is TRBJ2-5, the V gene TRBV6-1; the match to TRBD2 covers 8 bases. This CDR3 has 18 residues. The germline V gene encodes CDR1 MNHNS and CDR2 SASEGT. Trimming at V came to 4 bases and at J to 1 base, leaving 14 bases not matched to a gene. CDR3 region: CASSVPNGSGRSQETQYF. The CDR3 DNA reads TGTGCCAGCAGTGTCCCCAATGGGAGCGGGAGAAGCCAAGAGACCCAGTACTTC.

The chain carries TRBV6-1 and TRBJ1-2; 8 positions agree with TRBD1. The trim removed 4 bases at V and 6 bases at J, leaving 1 base unmatched. Germline CDR1 is MNHNS and CDR2 is SASEGT. The CDR3 loop spans 12 amino acids. The CDR3 region is CASSGDRHGYTF. In DNA, the CDR3 is TGTGCCAGCAGTGGGGACAGGCATGGCTACACCTTC.

This clone was picked up a small number of times. J is TRBJ2-5 and V is TRBV7-3; D is unclear. The CDR3 totals 13 residues. Germline CDR1 is SGHTA and CDR2 is FQGTGA. V was trimmed by 4 bases and J by 1 base, leaving 7 bases between them. The CDR3 DNA reads as TGTGCCAGCAGCTCTTACGCCCAAGAGACCCAGTACTTC. This translates into CASSSYAQETQYF.

J is TRBJ2-2 and V is TRBV27, with D possibly called TRBD1 or TRBD2 (5 bases each). The length of the CDR3 is 18 residues. The V gene lost 10 bases and the J gene lost 2 bases, with 26 bases spanning the gap. CDR1 is MNHEY and CDR2 is SMNVEV in the germline V gene (reference sequence). The CDR3: CATPLGQGARVNTGELFF. The CDR3 DNA reads as TGTGCCACCCCCTTGGGGCAGGGAGCTAGGGTAAACACCGGGGAGCTGTTTTTT.

The V gene is TRBV10-3, the J gene TRBJ2-2; D may be TRBD1 (6 bases). The CDR3 loop spans 15 amino acids. Germline CDR1 ENHRY, CDR2 SYGVKD. Between the trimmed V and J ends, which lost 4 bases and 2 bases, there was a span of 11 bases. The CDR3 here is CAISGRTANTGELFF. DNA for the CDR3: TGTGCCATCAGTGGACGGACAGCTAACACCGGGGAGCTGTTTTTT.